What follows are 31 T cell receptor beta chains derived from one specimen sequenced in a study of naive and memory T cell subsets. The beta constant-region primer was an equimolar mix of two oligonucleotides covering TRBC1 and TRBC2. Ligated cDNA was amplified by four rounds of PCR with nested alpha and beta constant-region primers and SP2. TCRdb fed the UMI-ligation and nested PCR reads into MiXCR, producing one record per CDR3 protein. The sample includes around 100,000 distinct CDR3 sequences, around 13% seen only once; the top ten take 2.5% to 3%. Study-level results: A few larger clonotypes appeared in naive repertoires, especially CD8, possibly memory cells re-expressing CD45RA.

No antigen has been identified for these receptors. The sample comprised naive CD8+ T cells from blood. Receptors were obtained from a human donor in good health.

A few counts support this clonotype. The rearrangement links TRBV20-1 to TRBJ2-1; 8 bases are shared with TRBD2. Trimming took 6 bases from V and 4 from J; bases not matched to a gene: 14. There are 16 residues in the CDR3. The germline V gene has CDR1 DFQATT and CDR2 SNEGSKA (reference sequence). The CDR3 reads CSADGGAARTYNEQFF. The CDR3, as DNA: TGCAGTGCGGACGGGGGGGCGGCGAGAACATACAATGAGCAGTTCTTC.

The chain is built from TRBV5-6 and TRBJ1-1; 7 bases line up with TRBD1. The CDR3 length is 12 residues. Trimming cost V 4 bases and J 7 bases; bases outside gene matches: 4. CDR1 and CDR2 from the germline V gene are SGHDT and YYEEEE. The CDR3 coding sequence is TGTGCCAGCAGCGAAGGGACAGATGAAGCTTTCTTT. Translating it yields CASSEGTDEAFF. Full variable domain (missing parts from reference TRBV5-6 and TRBJ1-1): DAGVTQSPTHLIKTRGQQVTLRCSPKSGHDTVSWYQQALGQGPQFIFQYYEEEERQRGNFPDRFSGHQFPNYSSELNVNALLLGDSALYLCASSEGTDEAFFGQGTRLTVV.

This clonotype was detected a few times. This chain connects TRBV12-3 or TRBV12-4 to TRBJ2-5; D might be TRBD1 (7 bases). The CDR3 has 13 amino acids. Trimming stripped 2 bases from V and 6 bases from J, with 10 bases between. The CDR3 bases are TGTGCCAGCAGTTTATCAGGGGGGAAGACCCAGTACTTC. It specifies CASSLSGGKTQYF.

This chain uses TRBV29-1 with TRBJ2-7; D uncertain. V was trimmed by 3 bases and J by 0 bases, leaving 9 bases between them. Germline-derived CDR1 and CDR2 are SQVTM and ANQGSEA. The CDR3 is made up of 13 amino acids. The CDR3 region is CSVEVPNSYEQYF. The DNA for the CDR3 is TGCAGCGTTGAGGTACCCAACTCCTACGAGCAGTACTTC.

The chain joins TRBV4-3 to TRBJ1-2, with 7 bases lining up with TRBD1. V lost 0 bases and J lost 2; bases outside the gene matches: 18. The CDR3 is 20 amino acids. Germline CDR1 LGHNA, CDR2 YSLEER. This CDR3 reads CASSQEIYGQEEFANYGYTF. CDR3 coding DNA: TGCGCCAGCAGCCAAGAGATTTACGGACAGGAGGAGTTTGCAAACTATGGCTACACCTTC.

The chain has TRBV27 and TRBJ2-1; 10 bases align to TRBD2. The junction had 7 bases not matched to a gene; V was cut back by 5 bases and J by 3 bases. CDR1 MNHEY and CDR2 SMNVEV come from the germline V gene (reference sequence). The length of the CDR3 is 16 residues. The CDR3 is CASSPPGLANYNEQFF. The CDR3 nucleotides read TGTGCCAGCAGTCCACCGGGACTAGCGAACTACAATGAGCAGTTCTTC.

This clonotype was observed many times. V and J are TRBV6-5 and TRBJ1-1; no clear D. The CDR3 covers 14 residues. V gave up 2 bases and J gave up 1 base, with 8 bases separating them. Germline CDR1 MNHEY, CDR2 SVGAGI. The CDR3, as DNA: TGTGCCAGCAGTTACGCCTCAGAGAACACTGAAGCTTTCTTT. Its protein is CASSYASENTEAFF.

In this sample, this clonotype turned up once. The rearrangement uses TRBV28 and TRBJ2-4, with TRBD1 as a possible D gene (6 bases). Trimming left V 6 bases short and J 0 bases short, with 15 bases between. Germline values: CDR1 MDHEN, CDR2 SYDVKM. The CDR3 consists of 16 residues. The CDR3 sequence is CASRPLTQGAKNIQYF. As DNA, the CDR3 is TGTGCCAGCAGACCCCTGACACAGGGAGCCAAAAACATTCAGTACTTC. The variable domain in full, with the rest retrieved from reference TRBV28 and TRBJ2-4, is DVKVTQSSRYLVKRTGEKVFLECVQDMDHENMFWYRQDPGLGLRLIYFSYDVKMKEKGDIPEGYSVSREKKERFSLILESASTNQTSMYLCASRPLTQGAKNIQYFGAGTRLSVL.

This clonotype has just a few counts. The rearrangement links TRBV4-3 to TRBJ2-1; TRBD2 matches at 10 bases. Germline assignment: CDR1 LGHNA and CDR2 YSLEER. The CDR3 has 17 residues. The V segment lost 0 bases and the J segment 1 base; nucleotides outside the gene matches: 3. The CDR3 protein is CASSQDPSGRSYNEQFF. In DNA form, the CDR3 reads TGCGCCAGCAGCCAAGATCCTAGCGGGAGATCCTACAATGAGCAGTTCTTC.

The rearrangement joins TRBV7-2 to TRBJ2-1, with 7 bases lining up with TRBD2. From germline, CDR1 is SGHTA and CDR2 FQGNSA. The CDR3 is 19 amino acids. The J segment lost 4 bases and the V segment lost 5 bases, leaving 20 bases of the junction unmatched. In DNA, the CDR3 is TGTGCCAGCAGCCCCCTGGTGGCTGTAACGAGCGGGGCTTACAATGAGCAGTTCTTC. This translates into CASSPLVAVTSGAYNEQFF.

Many counts were recorded for this clonotype. The CDR3 DNA reads TGTGCCAGCAGTGGACTAGCGGGGCCAGATACGCAGTATTTT. It translates to CASSGLAGPDTQYF. V is TRBV11-2 and J is TRBJ2-3; 12 positions agree with TRBD2. Per germline, CDR1 SGHAT and CDR2 FQNNGV. This CDR3 comprises 14 residues. Trimming cost V 6 bases and J 4 bases; bases outside gene matches: 2.

There are many counts of this clonotype. This rearrangement joins TRBV3-1 to TRBJ2-7; 11 bases agree with TRBD2. Germline loops: CDR1 LGHDT, CDR2 YNNKEL (reference sequence). V was clipped by 0 bases and J by 4 bases; unmatched bases: 2. This CDR3 region has 15 residues. The CDR3 sequence is CASSQDRLAGYEQYF. DNA for the CDR3: TGTGCCAGCAGCCAAGATCGACTAGCGGGGTACGAGCAGTACTTC.

This clonotype was seen only once. The genes are TRBV27 and TRBJ1-5, with TRBD1 matching over 7 bases. Germline-derived CDR1 and CDR2 are MNHEY and SMNVEV (reference sequence). V was pared by 2 bases and J by 0 bases, with 1 base of the junction left unmatched. The CDR3 runs 15 residues. This CDR3 is CASSLRQGSNQPQHF. DNA of the CDR3: TGTGCCAGCAGTTTACGACAGGGTAGCAATCAGCCCCAGCATTTT.

This clonotype was counted ten times or more. The chain carries TRBV4-3 and TRBJ2-3; the D is unclear. The CDR3 spans 14 residues. CDR1 and CDR2 from the germline V gene are LGHNA and YSLEER. The V gene lost 0 bases and the J gene lost 4 bases, with 8 bases spanning the gap. CDR3 residues: CASSQDLNPDTQYF. CDR3 DNA sequence: TGCGCCAGCAGCCAAGACCTTAACCCAGATACGCAGTATTTT.

In regard to this clonotype: The junction shows a germline mismatch at one end, possibly a read error. J is TRBJ2-1 and V is TRBV6-1, with a weak D call TRBD2 (7 bases). The CDR3 spans 13 residues. CDR1 is MNHNS, CDR2 SASEGT, per germline. The CDR3 loop is CASSEPYGGLPRF. The CDR3 DNA sequence: TGTGCCAGCAGTGAACCTTACGGGGGGCTCCCTCGATTC.

Regarding this clonotype: A much larger clone differs by one base, so this may be a read error. The chain links TRBV7-9 to TRBJ2-7; TRBD1 or TRBD2 may be the D gene (5 bases each). Germline assignment: CDR1 SEHNR and CDR2 FQNEAQ (reference sequence). Trimming removed 4 bases at V and 2 bases at J, with 9 bases between. This CDR3 region has 13 residues. Here the CDR3 DNA reads TGTGCCAGCAGCTGGGACGGGGCCTACGAGCAGTACTTC. It specifies CASSWDGAYEQYF.

The V call is TRBV6-5, the J call TRBJ1-2, with 8 bases matching TRBD1. V lost 6 bases, J lost 4 bases, and 13 bases stayed unmatched. Germline V gene data show CDR1 as MNHEY and CDR2 as SVGAGI. CDR3 length: 16 amino acids. CDR3 sequence reads: CASSSTGGLSTYGYTF. CDR3 in DNA: TGTGCCAGCAGCAGCACAGGGGGGTTGTCGACCTATGGCTACACCTTC.

This clonotype was picked up many times. The rearrangement joins TRBV11-2 to TRBJ2-3, with TRBD2 matching 8 bases. Germline CDR1 reads SGHAT; CDR2 reads FQNNGV. The CDR3 is 12 amino acids. V lost 5 bases, J lost 10 bases, and 5 bases stayed unmatched. The CDR3 DNA is TGTGCCAGCAGCCACGGACTAGCCTCGCAGTATTTT. This sequence encodes CASSHGLASQYF.

The sample holds a few counts of this clonotype. The V call is TRBV4-3, the J call TRBJ2-3; D is uncertain. The CDR3 sequence is 15 residues long. V was cut by 0 bases and J by 2 bases, with 9 bases left in between. Germline V gene data show CDR1 as LGHNA and CDR2 as YSLEER. CDR3 protein: CASSQDLAATDTQYF. The CDR3 DNA sequence: TGCGCCAGCAGCCAAGACCTGGCGGCCACAGATACGCAGTATTTT.

This clonotype has only a few counts. The genes are TRBV11-2 and TRBJ2-7; D not certain. Between the trimmed V and J ends, which lost 3 bases and 7 bases, there was a span of 13 bases. Germline V gene lookup returns CDR1 SGHAT and CDR2 FQNNGV. The CDR3 is 13 residues long. CDR3 bases: TGTGCCAGCAGCTTGGAGTCTGGTCAGGAGCAGTACTTC. Its translation is CASSLESGQEQYF.

This clonotype was found once. A read error is possible here, since a much larger clone lies one base away. The genes are TRBV11-2 and TRBJ2-5, with D perhaps matching TRBD1 or TRBD2 (5 bases each). The CDR3 has 13 amino acids. The germline gives CDR1 SGHAT, CDR2 FQNNGV. The CDR3 bases are TGTGCCAGCAGACCCGGGACGGAAGAGACCCTGTACTTC. Protein sequence: CASRPGTEETLYF.

This clonotype was recorded many times. The J gene is TRBJ1-5, the V gene TRBV7-8, with D uncertain. Germline V gene data show CDR1 as SGHVS and CDR2 as FQNEAQ. The CDR3 runs 13 residues. Trimming left V 2 bases short and J 6 bases short, with 8 bases between. The CDR3 DNA reads TGTGCCAGCAGCTTAAGCGGGTTTCAGCCCCAGCATTTT. It yields the protein CASSLSGFQPQHF.

At least ten counts were recorded for this clonotype. This chain joins TRBV7-2 and TRBJ2-5; possible D gene TRBD1, 7 bases. Trimming cost V 5 bases and J 5 bases, with 18 bases left between them. The CDR3 consists of 15 residues. Germline CDR1 reads SGHTA; CDR2 reads FQGNSA. The CDR3 nucleotides read TGTGCCAGCAGCCTTCAGGGGGGCGCGCGGGAGACCCAGTACTTC. It translates to CASSLQGGARETQYF.

CDR3 sequence (DNA): TGTGCCAGCAGACCCCTAGTTGCGGGGAGTTCCTACAATGAGCAGTTCTTC. Residues: CASRPLVAGSSYNEQFF. The V gene is TRBV6-2 or TRBV6-3, the J gene TRBJ2-1; weak D call: TRBD2 (6 bases). The germline V gene encodes CDR1 MNHEY and CDR2 SVGEGT. This CDR3 spans 17 amino acids. V was trimmed by 6 bases and J by 1 base, leaving 19 bases between them.

The V call is TRBV4-2, the J call TRBJ2-7; 10 bases map to TRBD2. The V gene's germline CDR1 is LGHNA and CDR2 YNFKEQ. CDR3 length equals 17 residues. The J segment lost 4 bases and the V segment lost 0 bases, leaving 9 bases of the junction unmatched. DNA of the CDR3: TGTGCCAGCAGCCAAGAGGGGCCCGGGACTAGCGTTTACGAGCAGTACTTC. This sequence encodes CASSQEGPGTSVYEQYF.

This clonotype was recorded a few times. The chain employs TRBV20-1 and TRBJ2-3, with D perhaps TRBD2 (7 bases). Germline V CDR1 and CDR2: DFQATT, SNEGSKA (reference sequence). This CDR3 spans 19 amino acids. V lost 0 bases, J lost 1 base, and 23 bases lay in between. The CDR3 sequence is CSARDIKGGGGRGTDTQYF. The CDR3 coding sequence is TGCAGTGCTAGAGATATTAAGGGGGGGGGCGGTCGTGGCACAGATACGCAGTATTTT.

Only a few counts were recorded for this clonotype. The V and J genes are TRBV5-1 and TRBJ2-7, with 9 bases aligning to TRBD1. CDR3 length: 14 amino acids. Looked up from germline, CDR1 is SGHRS and CDR2 is YFSETQ. V lost 4 bases, J lost 6 bases, and 8 bases stayed unmatched. CDR3: CASSEAGTGSEQYF. CDR3 in DNA: TGCGCCAGCAGCGAGGCCGGGACAGGGAGCGAGCAGTACTTC.

The sample holds many counts of this clonotype. The chain employs TRBV5-6 and TRBJ2-7; 7 nucleotides align to TRBD1. This CDR3 has 13 residues. Germline lookup yields CDR1 SGHDT and CDR2 YYEEEE. V lost 4 bases to trimming and J lost 2 bases; unmatched junction nucleotides: 3. The CDR3 region has the DNA TGTGCCAGCAGCAGGGGACAGACCTACGAGCAGTACTTC. It specifies CASSRGQTYEQYF.

There are a few counts of this clonotype. The rearrangement uses TRBV27 and TRBJ1-5; D is perhaps TRBD1 (6 bases). CDR1 and CDR2 (germline): MNHEY, SMNVEV (reference sequence). V was clipped by 2 bases and J by 7 bases, with 15 bases between them. The CDR3 covers 15 residues. The CDR3 nucleotides are TGTGCCAGCAGTTTAGCCTTTACAGGGTACCAGCCCCAGCATTTT. Encoded protein: CASSLAFTGYQPQHF.

This clonotype turned up a few times. V is TRBV10-3 and J is TRBJ2-1; 10 bases fit TRBD2. Germline CDR1 is ENHRY and CDR2 is SYGVKD. V shed 2 bases and J 7 bases; nucleotides not matched to a gene: 8. The CDR3 loop spans 16 amino acids. CDR3 nucleotide sequence: TGTGCCATCAGTGAGGATCTAGCGGGAGCATTGAATGAGCAGTTCTTC. This gives the protein CAISEDLAGALNEQFF.

A few counts support this clonotype. J is TRBJ2-1 and V is TRBV12-3 or TRBV12-4; D ambiguous. Trimming took 1 base from V and 0 from J, leaving 7 bases between them. This CDR3 contains 15 residues. DNA of the CDR3: TGTGCCAGCAGTTTAGTGGTCAGCTCCTACAATGAGCAGTTCTTC. This encodes CASSLVVSSYNEQFF.